This TCR beta chain was profiled in a study of blood T cells in healthy people across ages. The donors, healthy Caucasians from Russia, were aged 6 to 90. Every participating donor contributed around 9.5 milliliters of peripheral blood through a draw. Primed by a sample-barcoded 5' primer and a J-beta primer mix, a second PCR proceeded for roughly 6 to 12 cycles. A template-switch adaptor containing 12 random nucleotides labeled each cDNA molecule. Any given sample supplied a minimum of 2.5 million CDR3-containing paired-end reads. MiXCR, run by TCRdb on the 5' RACE reads, gives a single entry per CDR3 protein. The table shows approximately 810,000 distinct CDR3 sequences, with 29% occurring only once. The sequenced sample was blood. The TCR sequence derives from a woman older than 75 in good health.

The CDR3 sequence: CASSSADPGYTF. The CDR3 bases are TGTGCCAGCAGTTCGGCAGACCCTGGCTACACCTTC. The chain carries TRBV12-3 or TRBV12-4 and TRBJ1-2; D is unclear. Trimming cost V 4 bases and J 7 bases, with 10 bases left between them. This CDR3 comprises 12 residues.